This T cell receptor beta chain comes out of a study of blood T cells in healthy people across ages. Looking at the study overall: Capture by template switching was about one barcoded beta molecule per two T cells.

Every donor gave roughly 9.2 milliliters of peripheral blood. Germline CDR1 is LGHNA and CDR2 is YNFKEQ. The CDR3 loop spans 14 amino acids. PCR was performed a second time for about 7 to 11 cycles using a sample-barcoded 5' primer and a J-beta primer mix. TCRdb ran MiXCR on the 5' RACE reads and lists one entry per CDR3 protein. The data hold 760,000 or so distinct CDR3 sequences, with roughly 25% observed a single time. The same sample was also studied in work on T cells of mothers and their children. From that study: Every mother produced more than 10 million TCR beta CDR3 reads, whereas every child provided several million. Versus unrelated pairs, overlap was slightly higher in related mother-child pairs, without reaching significance.

The chain is built from TRBV4-2 and TRBJ2-1; D not resolved. The DNA matches TRBJ2-7 better at its end, which makes the J call doubtful. The TCR sequence derives from a boy younger than 18 in good health. Sequenced: blood. Here the CDR3 DNA reads TGTGCCAGCAGCCAAGAGGCGAACACCTACGAGCAGTACTTC. Encoded protein: CASSQEANTYEQYF.